Sequencing of this T cell receptor beta chain was carried out in a study of CD8 T cells in Susac syndrome. Broader study findings: The study's TCR sequencing and HLA analysis covered a relatively small number of individuals, and the study acknowledged this.

On this clonotype: No antigen is known for it.

Reverse transcription of roughly 0.5 to 1 ug RNA was performed with random hexamers. The method of amplification for TCR beta CDR3 was immunoSEQ multiplex PCR, covering 54 Vbeta and 13 Jbeta. One entry per CDR3 protein, called by TCRdb with MiXCR from the immunoSEQ multiplex PCR reads. The table lists about 300,000 distinct CDR3 sequences, 92% of them singletons, with roughly 0.07% in the top ten. Trimming took off 5 bases at V and 0 bases at J, with 11 bases between the two ends. Germline V lookup: CDR1 MNHEY, CDR2 SMNVEV (reference sequence). The CDR3 is 15 amino acids. The T cells that were sequenced for TCR beta were CD8+ and CD4+ cells from blood. TEMRA cells were FACS-enriched, and CD8+ and CD4+ T cells were isolated negatively.

The specimen sequenced was CD4+ T cells from PBMCs. This chain uses TRBV27 with TRBJ1-3; D may be TRBD1 (6 bases). The clonotype originates from a human donor with multiple sclerosis. In DNA, the CDR3 is TGTGCCAGCAGTCCCCGGGGGCTCTCTGGAAACACCATATATTTT. Translated, it gives CASSPRGLSGNTIYF.